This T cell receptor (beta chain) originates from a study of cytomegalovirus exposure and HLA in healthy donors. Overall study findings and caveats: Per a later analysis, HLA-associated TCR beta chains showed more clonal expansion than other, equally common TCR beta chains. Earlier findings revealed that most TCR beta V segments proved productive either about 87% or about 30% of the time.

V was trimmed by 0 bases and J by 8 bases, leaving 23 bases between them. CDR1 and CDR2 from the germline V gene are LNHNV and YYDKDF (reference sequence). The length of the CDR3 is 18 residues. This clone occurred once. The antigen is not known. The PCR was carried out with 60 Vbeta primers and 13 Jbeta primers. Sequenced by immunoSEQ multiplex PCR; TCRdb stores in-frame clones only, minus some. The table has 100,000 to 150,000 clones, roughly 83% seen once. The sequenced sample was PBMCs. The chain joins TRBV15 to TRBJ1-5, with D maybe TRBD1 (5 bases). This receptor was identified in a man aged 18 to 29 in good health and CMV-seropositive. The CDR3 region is CATSRDSVLLGGKEPQHF. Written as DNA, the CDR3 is TGTGCCACCAGCAGAGATTCAGTGCTACTCGGGGGGAAGGAGCCCCAGCATTTT.